These 17 T cell receptor beta chains came from one sample sequenced in a study of OX40 agonist ivuxolimab in advanced cancers. The library came from the immunoSEQ multiplex PCR assay. As stored in TCRdb, this immuneACCESS dataset retains in-frame rearrangements with V and J assigned. A fraction of the clones does not appear; measured against another copy, unresolved V genes explain less than half of the discrepancy, and the remainder lacks a known reason. The sample has about 79,000 clones on record, roughly four fifths of them singletons. The ten top clones hold roughly 0.53% of the sample. The input for sequencing was CD4+ or CD8+ T cells sorted from blood, taken in a trial of the OX40 agonist ivuxolimab. Source of these receptors: an adult with an advanced solid tumor such as melanoma, head and neck, liver or kidney cancer.

The CDR3 DNA is TGTGCCAGCAGTTTATCTGCGACTAGCGGGGGGGCCGTCGGGGAGCTGTTTTTT. Translating gives CASSLSATSGGAVGELFF. The chain uses TRBV27 and TRBJ2-2; 14 positions match TRBD2. Germline lookup yields CDR1 MNHEY and CDR2 SMNVEV (reference sequence). Trimming removed 0 bases from V and 7 bases from J; junction bases left unmatched: 7. The CDR3 spans 18 residues.

This clone was found a few times. V usage is TRBV5-1 and J usage is TRBJ2-7, with D uncertain. Between the trimmed V and J ends, which lost 3 bases and 2 bases, there was a span of 6 bases. The CDR3 contains 12 residues. Germline-derived CDR1 and CDR2 are SGHRS and YFSETQ. The CDR3 coding sequence is TGCGCCAGCAGCTCTGGGACCTACGAGCAGTACTTC. It translates to CASSSGTYEQYF.

The chain links TRBV28 to TRBJ1-1, with no clear D. V was trimmed by 4 bases and J by 7 bases, leaving 16 bases between them. CDR1 and CDR2 from the germline V gene are MDHEN and SYDVKM. The CDR3 runs to 14 residues. The CDR3 protein is CASSWPRSGGEAFF. The CDR3 DNA reads as TGTGCCAGCAGTTGGCCCAGAAGTGGCGGTGAAGCTTTCTTT.

The table lists this clone with a count of one. The chain couples TRBV2 to TRBJ1-5; the match to TRBD1 covers 7 bases. CDR1 SNHLY and CDR2 FYNNEI come from the germline V gene. This CDR3 is built from 17 residues. V dropped 6 bases and J dropped 2; count of bases not matched to a gene: 13. The CDR3 sequence: CASSQAGDSRGNQPQHF. The CDR3 DNA is TGTGCCAGCAGCCAAGCCGGGGACAGTCGAGGCAATCAGCCCCAGCATTTT.

The rearrangement joins TRBV18 to TRBJ2-1, with TRBD2 matching over 14 bases. The germline CDR1 and CDR2 sequences are KGHSH and LQKENI. The V and J ends lost 6 bases and 15 bases, in that order; junction bases with no gene match: 7. The CDR3 covers 13 residues. CDR3: CASSRLAGGLRFF. CDR3 coding DNA: TGTGCCAGCTCCAGACTAGCGGGAGGGCTGCGGTTCTTC.

The chain is built from TRBV7-2 and TRBJ1-1, with D perhaps matching TRBD1 (5 bases). Germline V gives CDR1 SGHTA, CDR2 FQGNSA. Trimming shortened V by 1 base and J by 5 bases, and 14 bases separated the two germline ends. This CDR3 comprises 15 residues. Here the CDR3 DNA reads TGTGCCAGCAGCTTAGGGGGCGTGTGGACGACTGAAGCTTTCTTT. Its translation is CASSLGGVWTTEAFF.

The rearrangement joins TRBV7-9 to TRBJ2-6; 7 nucleotides match TRBD1. V shed 4 bases, J shed 7 bases, and the junction held 4 bases outside the gene matches. This CDR3 region has 14 residues. Germline V gene lookup returns CDR1 SEHNR and CDR2 FQNEAQ (reference sequence). The DNA of the CDR3 is TGTGCCAGCAGCTCCGGACAGGTTGCCAACGTCCTGACTTTC. Amino acid sequence: CASSSGQVANVLTF.

The DNA for the CDR3 is TGTGCCAGCAGCTTAGGGGCACTAATCACAGATACGCAGTATTTT. Residues: CASSLGALITDTQYF. V and J are TRBV7-9 and TRBJ2-3; no clear D. CDR1 SEHNR and CDR2 FQNEAQ come from the germline V gene (reference sequence). The CDR3 sequence is 15 residues long. Trimming cost V 1 base and J 2 bases, with 10 bases left between them.

V gene TRBV28 combines with J gene TRBJ2-4, with 9 bases identical to TRBD1. This CDR3 spans 14 amino acids. The germline gives CDR1 MDHEN, CDR2 SYDVKM. Losses at the gene ends were 8 bases for V and 2 bases for J; bases not matched to a gene: 4. The CDR3 bases are TGTGCCAGCGACAGGGGGTTATCCAAAAACATTCAGTACTTC. Its protein product is CASDRGLSKNIQYF.

The V gene is TRBV5-6, the J gene TRBJ1-4, with D perhaps TRBD1 (5 bases). From germline, CDR1 is SGHDT and CDR2 YYEEEE. CDR3 length equals 13 residues. V was cut by 4 bases and J by 14 bases, with 18 bases left in between. This CDR3 reads CASSRRDGNVLFF. In DNA, the CDR3 is TGTGCCAGCAGCCGGAGGGACGGAAATGTCCTGTTTTTT.

The chain employs TRBV18 and TRBJ1-1; 7 positions agree with TRBD1. The CDR3 extends over 14 amino acids. Germline V lookup: CDR1 KGHSH, CDR2 LQKENI. Unmatched junction bases numbered 6, after V lost 3 bases and J lost 5 bases. This chain's CDR3 is CASSPNPRGTEAFF. CDR3 DNA sequence: TGTGCCAGCTCACCGAACCCCAGGGGGACTGAAGCTTTCTTT.

This clone was counted once. The CDR3 spells CASIAASSGNTIYF. The CDR3 DNA is TGTGCCAGCATCGCCGCGAGCTCTGGAAACACCATATATTTT. The chain combines TRBV2 with TRBJ1-3, with unresolved D. V lost 7 bases and J lost 0, with 10 bases in between. CDR3 size: 14 residues. CDR1 and CDR2 (germline): SNHLY, FYNNEI.

The V gene is TRBV6-5, the J gene TRBJ1-5; TRBD1 might be the D (6 bases). The V end was cut by 2 bases, the J end by 1 base, with 9 bases between. The CDR3 length is 15 residues. The germline V gene encodes CDR1 MNHEY and CDR2 SVGAGI. CDR3 sequence reads: CASSYRGASNQPQHF. CDR3 nucleotide sequence: TGTGCCAGCAGTTACCGGGGGGCGAGCAATCAGCCCCAGCATTTT.

The genes are TRBV7-2 and TRBJ2-7, with D perhaps TRBD1 (6 bases). CDR1 and CDR2 (germline): SGHTA, FQGNSA. Trimming removed 5 bases from V and 4 bases from J, with 21 bases in between. The CDR3 consists of 16 residues. The CDR3 region is CASSRRSTGSEYEQYF. The DNA for the CDR3 is TGTGCCAGCAGCCGAAGGAGCACAGGGAGCGAATACGAGCAGTACTTC. Combining the CDR3 with reference TRBV7-2 and TRBJ2-7 gives the whole variable domain GAGVSQSPSNKVTEKGKDVELRCDPISGHTALYWYRQSLGQGLEFLIYFQGNSAPDKSGLPSDRFSAERTGGSVSTLTIQRTQQEDSAVYLCASSRRSTGSEYEQYFGPGTRLTVT.

The chain has TRBV5-4 and TRBJ2-7, with a weak D call TRBD1 (5 bases). The germline gives CDR1 SGHNT, CDR2 YYREEE (reference sequence). The CDR3 extends over 14 amino acids. Trimming took 0 bases from V and 7 from J, leaving 14 bases between them. CDR3: CASSLAGSRQEQYF. CDR3 bases: TGTGCCAGCAGCTTGGCCGGATCAAGACAGGAGCAGTACTTC.

In DNA form, the CDR3 reads TGTGCCAGCAGCCAGGGACAGGGGGCGTCGAATGAGCAGTTCTTC. The encoded protein is CASSQGQGASNEQFF. This chain connects TRBV6-5 to TRBJ2-1, with 12 bases matching TRBD1. The CDR3 runs to 15 residues. Germline assignment: CDR1 MNHEY and CDR2 SVGAGI. With 6 bases clipped from V and 7 bases from J, the junction kept 7 bases outside the gene matches.

V usage is TRBV5-4 and J usage is TRBJ1-1; no firm D call. The germline CDR1 and CDR2 sequences are SGHNT and YYREEE (reference sequence). The CDR3 is 14 residues long. V was trimmed by 0 bases and J by 3 bases, leaving 9 bases between them. CDR3: CASSLANGDTEAFF. As DNA, the CDR3 is TGTGCCAGCAGCTTGGCCAACGGGGACACTGAAGCTTTCTTT. The full variable domain, its missing parts supplied by reference TRBV5-4 and TRBJ1-1, is ETGVTQSPTHLIKTRGQQVTLRCSSQSGHNTVSWYQQALGQGPQFIFQYYREEENGRGNFPPRFSGLQFPNYSSELNVNALELDDSALYLCASSLANGDTEAFFGQGTRLTVV.